The present T cell receptor beta chain was sequenced within a study of blood T cells in healthy people across ages. This clonotype has a count of ten or more. Germline V lookup: CDR1 LGHDT, CDR2 YNNKEL (reference sequence). V was clipped by 2 bases and J by 3 bases, with 4 bases between them. The CDR3 has 12 residues. Next came a second PCR, run for about 6 to 11 cycles, which used a sample-barcoded 5' primer along with a J-beta primer mix. TCRdb recomputed calls from the 5' RACE reads with MiXCR, one row per CDR3 protein. This table holds some 900,000 distinct CDR3 sequences, 45% to 50% found once. The chain joins TRBV3-1 to TRBJ1-2; no clear D. This TCR came from a man aged 25-45 years in good health. Sequenced: blood. The CDR3 protein is CASSQSDYGYTF. As DNA, the CDR3 is TGTGCCAGCAGCCAAAGCGACTATGGCTACACCTTC. Filled out from reference TRBV3-1 and TRBJ1-2, the complete variable domain reads DTAVSQTPKYLVTQMGNDKSIKCEQNLGHDTMYWYKQDSKKFLKIMFSYNNKELIINETVPNRFSPKSPDKAHLNLHINSLELGDSAVYFCASSQSDYGYTFGSGTRLTVV.